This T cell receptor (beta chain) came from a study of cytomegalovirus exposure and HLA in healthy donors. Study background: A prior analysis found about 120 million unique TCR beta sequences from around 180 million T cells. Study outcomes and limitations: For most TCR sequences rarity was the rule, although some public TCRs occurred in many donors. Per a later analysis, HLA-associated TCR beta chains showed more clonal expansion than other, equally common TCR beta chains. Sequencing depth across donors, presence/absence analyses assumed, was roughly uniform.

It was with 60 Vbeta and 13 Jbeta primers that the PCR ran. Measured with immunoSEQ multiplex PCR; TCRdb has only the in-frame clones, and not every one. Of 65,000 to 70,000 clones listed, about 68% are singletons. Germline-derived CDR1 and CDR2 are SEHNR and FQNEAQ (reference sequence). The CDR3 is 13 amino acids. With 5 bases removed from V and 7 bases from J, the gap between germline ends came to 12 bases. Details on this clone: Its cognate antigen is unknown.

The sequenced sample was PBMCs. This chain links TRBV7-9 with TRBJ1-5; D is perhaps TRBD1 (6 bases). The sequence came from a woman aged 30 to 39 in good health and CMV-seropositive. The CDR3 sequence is CASSHRAEQPQHF. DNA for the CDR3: TGTGCCAGCAGCCACAGGGCAGAGCAGCCCCAGCATTTT.